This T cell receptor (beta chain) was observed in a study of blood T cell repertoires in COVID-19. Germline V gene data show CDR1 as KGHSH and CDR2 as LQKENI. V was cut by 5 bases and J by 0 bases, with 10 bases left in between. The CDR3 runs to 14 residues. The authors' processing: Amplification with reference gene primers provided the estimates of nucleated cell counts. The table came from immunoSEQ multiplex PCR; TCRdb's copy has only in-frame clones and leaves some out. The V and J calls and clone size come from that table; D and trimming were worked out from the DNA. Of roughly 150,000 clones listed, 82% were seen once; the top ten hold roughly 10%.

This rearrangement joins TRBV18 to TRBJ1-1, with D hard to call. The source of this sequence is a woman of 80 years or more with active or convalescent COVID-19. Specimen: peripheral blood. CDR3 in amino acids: CASSISEMNTEAFF. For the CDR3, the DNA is TGTGCCAGCTCAATATCCGAGATGAACACTGAAGCTTTCTTT.